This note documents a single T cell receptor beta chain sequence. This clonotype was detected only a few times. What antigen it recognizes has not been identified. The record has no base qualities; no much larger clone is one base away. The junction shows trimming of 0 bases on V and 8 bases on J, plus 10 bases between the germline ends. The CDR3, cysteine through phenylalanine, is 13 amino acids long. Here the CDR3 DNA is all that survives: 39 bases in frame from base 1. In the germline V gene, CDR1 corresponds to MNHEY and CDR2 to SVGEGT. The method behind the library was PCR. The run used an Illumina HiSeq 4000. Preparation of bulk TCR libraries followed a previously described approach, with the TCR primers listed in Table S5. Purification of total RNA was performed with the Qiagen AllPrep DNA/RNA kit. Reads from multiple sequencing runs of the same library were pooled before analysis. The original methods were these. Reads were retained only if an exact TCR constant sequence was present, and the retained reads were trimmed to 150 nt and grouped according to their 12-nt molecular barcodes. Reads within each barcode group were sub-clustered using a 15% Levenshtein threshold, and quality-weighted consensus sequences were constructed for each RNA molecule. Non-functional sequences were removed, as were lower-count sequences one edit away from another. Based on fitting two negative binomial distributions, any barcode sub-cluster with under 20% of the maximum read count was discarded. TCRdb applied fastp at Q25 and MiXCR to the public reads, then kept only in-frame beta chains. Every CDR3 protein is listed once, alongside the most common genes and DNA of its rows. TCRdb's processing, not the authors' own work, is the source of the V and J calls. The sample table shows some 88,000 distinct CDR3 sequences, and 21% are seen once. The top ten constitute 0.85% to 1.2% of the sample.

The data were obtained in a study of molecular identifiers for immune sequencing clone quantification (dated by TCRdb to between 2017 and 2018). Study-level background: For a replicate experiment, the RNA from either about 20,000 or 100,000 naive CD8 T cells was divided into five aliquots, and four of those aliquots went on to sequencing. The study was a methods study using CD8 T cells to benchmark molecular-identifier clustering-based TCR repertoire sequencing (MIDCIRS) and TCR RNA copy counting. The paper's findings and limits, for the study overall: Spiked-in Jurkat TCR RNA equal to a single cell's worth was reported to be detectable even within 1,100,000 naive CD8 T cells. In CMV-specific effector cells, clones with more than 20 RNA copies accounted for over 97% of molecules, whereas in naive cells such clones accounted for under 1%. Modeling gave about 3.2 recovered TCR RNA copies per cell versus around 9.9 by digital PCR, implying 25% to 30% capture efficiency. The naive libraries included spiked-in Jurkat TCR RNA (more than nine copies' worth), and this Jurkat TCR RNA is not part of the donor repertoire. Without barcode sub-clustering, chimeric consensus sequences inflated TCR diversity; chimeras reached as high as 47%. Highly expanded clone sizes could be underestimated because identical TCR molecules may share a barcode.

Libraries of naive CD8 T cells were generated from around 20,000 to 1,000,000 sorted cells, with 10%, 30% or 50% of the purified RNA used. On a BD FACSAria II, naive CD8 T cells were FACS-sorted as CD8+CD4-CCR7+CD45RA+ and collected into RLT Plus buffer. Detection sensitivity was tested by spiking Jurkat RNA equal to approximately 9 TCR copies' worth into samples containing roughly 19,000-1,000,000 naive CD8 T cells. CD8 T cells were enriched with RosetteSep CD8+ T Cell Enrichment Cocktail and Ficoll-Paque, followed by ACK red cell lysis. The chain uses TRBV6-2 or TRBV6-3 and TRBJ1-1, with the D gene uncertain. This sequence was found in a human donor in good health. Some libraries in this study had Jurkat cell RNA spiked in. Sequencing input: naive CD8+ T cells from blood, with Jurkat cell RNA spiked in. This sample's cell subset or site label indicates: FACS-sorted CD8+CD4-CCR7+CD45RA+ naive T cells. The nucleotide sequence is TGTGCCAGCAGTTACTCTCCTTCACGCGAAGCTTTCTTT. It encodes CASSYSPSREAFF.